Each of the 21 T cell receptor beta chains below was sequenced from the same sample in a study of OX40 agonist ivuxolimab in advanced cancers. Sequenced by immunoSEQ multiplex PCR; TCRdb stores in-frame clones only, minus some. Of 35,000 to 45,000 clones in the sample, roughly 80% were seen once. Sequences were derived from CD4+ or CD8+ T cells sorted from blood, sampled in a trial of the OX40 agonist ivuxolimab. These TCRs come from an adult with an advanced solid tumor such as melanoma, head and neck, liver or kidney cancer.

A note on this clone: At one of its ends the junction is not consistent with the germline gene, which may arise from a read error. The chain joins TRBV7-7 to TRBJ1-3; D uncertain. Looked up from germline, CDR1 is SSHAT and CDR2 is FNYEAQ (reference sequence). The CDR3 spans 15 residues. CDR3 nucleotide sequence: TGTGCTAGCAGCTTGAGGTCAGGCCCTGGAAACACCATATATTTT. Translating gives CASSLRSGPGNTIYF.

The chain employs TRBV11-2 and TRBJ1-2, with no clear D. Trimming left V 5 bases short and J 0 bases short, with 10 bases between. The CDR3 extends over 14 amino acids. CDR1 SGHAT and CDR2 FQNNGV come from the germline V gene. CDR3 bases: TGTGCCAGCAGCCTCTCGCCTTCTAACTATGGCTACACCTTC. Amino acids: CASSLSPSNYGYTF.

In nucleotides, the CDR3 is TGTGCCAGCAGGCCTCCGGGACGGGACACCGGGGAGCTGTTTTTT. This gives the protein CASRPPGRDTGELFF. The V call is TRBV6-5, the J call TRBJ2-2; D may correspond to TRBD1 or TRBD2 (5 bases each). CDR3 length: 15 amino acids. Germline V gene lookup returns CDR1 MNHEY and CDR2 SVGAGI. V was trimmed by 6 bases and J by 3 bases, leaving 14 bases between them.

The gene calls are TRBV6-5 and TRBJ2-1, with 10 bases lining up with TRBD2. The V and J ends lost 6 bases and 2 bases, in that order; junction bases with no gene match: 4. The CDR3 has 15 residues. Germline CDR1 MNHEY, CDR2 SVGAGI. CDR3 coding DNA: TGTGCCAGCAGACAGAGCGGGGGGGCCTACAATGAGCAGTTCTTC. This sequence encodes CASRQSGGAYNEQFF.

This clone occurred once. The chain joins TRBV7-2 to TRBJ2-5, with TRBD2 matching 8 bases. The ends lost 7 bases at V and 7 bases at J; junction bases unmatched: 11. The CDR3 sequence is 14 residues long. Germline CDR1 reads SGHTA; CDR2 reads FQGNSA. The CDR3: CASTPRREAGTQYF. CDR3 nucleotide sequence: TGTGCCAGCACCCCAAGGCGGGAGGCGGGGACCCAGTACTTC.

This clone is medium-sized in the sample. V is TRBV11-3 and J is TRBJ2-2; a weak D match, TRBD2 (6 bases). The CDR3 loop spans 16 amino acids. The V end was cut by 5 bases, the J end by 0 bases, with 13 bases between. Germline V gives CDR1 SGHNT, CDR2 YENEEA. CDR3 protein: CASSTGDISNTGELFF. The CDR3 DNA follows: TGTGCCAGCAGCACGGGAGACATATCGAACACCGGGGAGCTGTTTTTT.

The chain employs TRBV28 and TRBJ1-2, with a tentative D call TRBD1 (5 bases). The CDR3 spans 18 residues. Trimming pared 5 bases from V and 1 base from J, leaving 23 bases between. CDR1 is MDHEN, CDR2 SYDVKM, per germline. The CDR3 DNA follows: TGTGCCAGCAGTGCGGGGGAGAGGGGAAGAGTGAGTAACTATGGCTACACCTTC. This codes for CASSAGERGRVSNYGYTF.

This clone showed up just a few times. V is TRBV7-8 and J is TRBJ2-7; maybe TRBD1 (5 bases). V lost 5 bases and J 5 bases, leaving 7 bases between the germline ends. The CDR3 sequence is 11 residues long. Germline V lookup: CDR1 SGHVS, CDR2 FQNEAQ. CDR3 region: CASSQGDEQYF. The CDR3 region has the DNA TGTGCCAGCAGCCAAGGGGACGAGCAGTACTTC.

The rearrangement links TRBV21-1 to TRBJ1-2; the table's D call, TRBD1, has no DNA check behind it. TRBV21-1 is shown as a pseudogene. The CDR3 consists of 14 residues. The CDR3 region has the DNA TGTGCCACTCTTGGTGGCAGGGGGCTGGATGGCTACACCTTC. Translating gives CATLGGRGLDGYTF.

This clone has only a few counts. The chain couples TRBV7-3 to TRBJ2-1, with D perhaps TRBD1 or TRBD2 (6 bases each). Between the trimmed V and J ends, which lost 1 base and 3 bases, there was a span of 25 bases. CDR1 SGHTA and CDR2 FQGTGA come from the germline V gene. The CDR3 runs to 20 residues. For the CDR3, the DNA is TGTGCCAGCAGCTTAAGACCCTCCCCGACCGGGGGCGGGCGCTACAATGAGCAGTTCTTC. It codes for CASSLRPSPTGGGRYNEQFF.

V gene TRBV18 combines with J gene TRBJ1-3; D gene ambiguous. Per germline, CDR1 KGHSH and CDR2 LQKENI. The CDR3 is 14 residues long. V gave up 2 bases and J gave up 8 bases, with 13 bases separating them. CDR3 sequence: CASSPTVLWDTIYF. As DNA, the CDR3 is TGTGCCAGCTCACCAACAGTTCTTTGGGACACCATATATTTT.

The rearrangement links TRBV7-9 to TRBJ1-2, with D uncertain. CDR3 length: 11 amino acids. V lost 4 bases and J 5 bases, leaving 5 bases between the germline ends. CDR1 SEHNR and CDR2 FQNEAQ come from the germline V gene (reference sequence). The CDR3 nucleotides read TGTGCCAGCAGCTCTTTTTATGGCTACACCTTC. This sequence encodes CASSSFYGYTF.

The chain is built from TRBV18 and TRBJ1-1; D remains ambiguous. The CDR3 consists of 14 residues. The V end lost 3 bases, the J end lost 3 bases, and 11 bases lay between the germline ends. In germline, CDR1 is KGHSH, CDR2 LQKENI. The CDR3 reads CASSPLLGDTEAFF. CDR3 in DNA: TGTGCCAGCTCACCCCTCTTAGGTGACACTGAAGCTTTCTTT.

The genes are TRBV10-3 and TRBJ1-3; D is unclear. V was pared by 2 bases and J by 0 bases, with 8 bases between. CDR1 ENHRY and CDR2 SYGVKD come from the germline V gene. This CDR3 has 15 amino acids. CDR3 in DNA: TGTGCCATCAGTGAGGACGGAATCTCTGGAAACACCATATATTTT. Its protein product is CAISEDGISGNTIYF.

The chain carries TRBV9 and TRBJ2-3, with D hard to call. The germline V gene has CDR1 SGDLS and CDR2 YYNGEE. This CDR3 contains 14 residues. The germline V and J ends were trimmed by 3 bases and 3 bases, with 11 bases remaining between them. The CDR3 reads CASSASTGTDTQYF. The DNA of the CDR3 is TGTGCCAGCAGCGCCTCCACTGGAACAGATACGCAGTATTTT.

This chain links TRBV7-8 with TRBJ2-7; 9 bases map to TRBD2. CDR1 and CDR2 from the germline V gene are SGHVS and FQNEAQ. CDR3 size: 14 residues. V trimming: 4 bases; J trimming: 3 bases; junction bases outside the gene matches: 4. CDR3 sequence: CASSSLAGIYEQYF. CDR3 DNA: TGTGCCAGCAGCTCCCTAGCGGGGATCTACGAGCAGTACTTC.

The V gene is TRBV4-1, the J gene TRBJ2-5, with 9 nucleotides matching TRBD2. V lost 3 bases, J lost 0 bases, and 8 bases stayed unmatched. CDR3 length: 17 residues. Germline V gives CDR1 MGHRA, CDR2 YSYEKL. CDR3 nucleotides: TGCGCCAGCAGCCACGAGAGGACTAGCGCGAACCAAGAGACCCAGTACTTC. This encodes CASSHERTSANQETQYF.

This chain uses TRBV19 with TRBJ2-1, with 10 bases fitting TRBD2. Germline CDR1 LNHDA, CDR2 SQIVND (reference sequence). CDR3 length: 17 residues. The trim removed 3 bases at V and 10 bases at J, leaving 15 bases unmatched. The chain's CDR3 is CASSIRAEASGSREQFF. DNA for the CDR3: TGTGCCAGTAGTATTCGGGCCGAGGCTAGCGGGAGTCGGGAGCAGTTCTTC.

The rearrangement joins TRBV9 to TRBJ2-7; the D call may be TRBD1 or TRBD2 (6 bases each). Trimming cost V 4 bases and J 6 bases, with 20 bases left between them. This CDR3 region has 15 residues. Germline assignment: CDR1 SGDLS and CDR2 YYNGEE. CDR3: CASSPSGDFPREQYF. In DNA form, the CDR3 reads TGTGCCAGCAGCCCCTCAGGGGACTTCCCACGCGAGCAGTACTTC.

This clone has a single count. This rearrangement joins TRBV27 to TRBJ2-1, with TRBD2 matching over 7 bases. CDR3 length equals 16 residues. Per the germline V gene, CDR1 is MNHEY and CDR2 is SMNVEV (reference sequence). J was trimmed by 7 bases and V by 4 bases; bases with no gene match: 13. This chain's CDR3 is CASSSAGVSRLNEQFF. Here the CDR3 DNA reads TGTGCCAGCAGTTCCGCGGGAGTAAGTCGTCTGAATGAGCAGTTCTTC.

The genes are TRBV5-1 and TRBJ2-1, with D possibly TRBD2 on 6 matching bases. Germline V CDR1 and CDR2: SGHRS, YFSETQ. The CDR3 is made up of 17 amino acids. V shed 0 bases and J shed 0 bases, with 13 bases lying between them. CDR3 sequence (DNA): TGCGCCAGCAGCTTGGTCCCTAGCGCCAGCTCCTACAATGAGCAGTTCTTC. Protein: CASSLVPSASSYNEQFF.